The next 7 T cell receptor beta chains were all read from a single sample in a study of blood T cell repertoires in COVID-19. Generated by immunoSEQ multiplex PCR, the TCRdb table keeps only in-frame clones and is missing some. The sample holds some 54,000 clones; about four fifths are singletons and the top ten take around a quarter. Specimen: peripheral blood. The receptors derive from a woman of 80 years or more with COVID-19, enrolled during active disease.

This rearrangement joins TRBV29-1 to TRBJ1-2, with D hard to call. Deletions cut 0 bases from V and 8 bases from J, with 10 bases between. CDR1 and CDR2 from the germline V gene are SQVTM and ANQGSEA. This CDR3 is 12 amino acids long. CDR3 amino acids: CSVEDLEGGYTF. In DNA form, the CDR3 reads TGCAGCGTTGAAGATTTAGAGGGCGGCTACACCTTC.

The genes are TRBV28 and TRBJ1-1, with 12 bases lining up with TRBD1. With 6 bases clipped from V and 3 bases from J, the junction kept 8 bases outside the gene matches. The length of the CDR3 is 16 residues. Germline-derived CDR1 and CDR2 are MDHEN and SYDVKM. CDR3 sequence: CASSQIGTGGYTEAFF. The CDR3 bases are TGTGCCAGCAGCCAAATCGGGACAGGGGGCTACACTGAAGCTTTCTTT.

This clone was observed once. The chain carries TRBV12-1 and TRBJ2-1; the table's D gene call, TRBD2, was not cross checked with the DNA. TRBV12-1 is a pseudogene locus. The CDR3 runs 19 residues. The CDR3 nucleotides are TGTGCCAGCAGAATCGGGGTGACTAGCGGGGGGAGCTCCTACAATGAGCAGTTCTTC. This encodes CASRIGVTSGGSSYNEQFF.

CDR3: CASSEGGSYNEQFF. CDR3 sequence (DNA): TGCGCCAGCAGTGAGGGAGGGAGCTACAATGAGCAGTTCTTC. J is TRBJ2-1 and V is TRBV10-1; TRBD2 might be the D (6 bases). Trimming stripped 2 bases from V and 3 bases from J, with 8 bases between. CDR1 WNHNN and CDR2 SYGVQD come from the germline V gene (reference sequence). The CDR3 spans 14 residues.

This clone was counted a few times. This sequence joins TRBV5-4 and TRBJ2-1; 7 nucleotides match TRBD1. The V and J ends lost 4 bases and 7 bases, in that order; junction bases with no gene match: 8. The V gene's germline CDR1 is SGHNT and CDR2 YYREEE (reference sequence). This CDR3 is built from 14 residues. DNA for the CDR3: TGTGCCAGCAGCATACCGGGACAGACTAATGAGCAGTTCTTC. Amino acid sequence: CASSIPGQTNEQFF.

The gene calls are TRBV28 and TRBJ2-2; no definite D call. The V gene lost 8 bases and the J gene lost 6 bases, with 16 bases spanning the gap. Germline-derived CDR1 and CDR2 are MDHEN and SYDVKM. The CDR3 is 14 amino acids. The chain's CDR3 is CASLQIQAAGELFF. The CDR3 DNA follows: TGTGCCAGCCTCCAGATTCAGGCCGCCGGGGAGCTGTTTTTT.

This clone was counted once. The chain joins TRBV30 to TRBJ2-7, with TRBD2 identical over 8 bases. There are 15 residues in the CDR3. After removal of 4 bases from V and 6 bases from J, the junction contained 14 bases not matched to a gene. CDR1 is GTSNPN and CDR2 is SVGIG in the germline V gene (reference sequence). CDR3 loop: CAWKGGTRNVGEQYF. The CDR3, as DNA: TGTGCCTGGAAGGGGGGGACTAGGAATGTAGGCGAGCAGTACTTC.